The 26 T cell receptor beta chains presented below share a single source sample, sequenced in a study of T cells after yellow fever vaccination. TCRdb re-derived calls from the 5' RACE reads in MiXCR, one entry per CDR3 protein. The repertoire holds some 320,000 distinct CDR3 sequences, with approximately 4% as singletons. The sequencing here drew on PBMCs, taken 5 days after the yellow fever booster vaccination. The origin of the receptors is a man younger than 35 who received the YFV17D yellow fever vaccine.

This clonotype was seen many times. The chain recombines TRBV5-4 with TRBJ2-1; 16 bases match TRBD2. Germline V CDR1 and CDR2: SGHNT, YYREEE (reference sequence). The trim removed 4 bases at V and 8 bases at J, leaving 9 bases unmatched. The CDR3 covers 17 residues. The CDR3 here is CASSLTSGTSGGDEQFF. The CDR3 DNA reads TGTGCCAGCAGCCTCACCTCGGGGACTAGCGGGGGGGATGAGCAGTTCTTC.

A note on this clonotype: An end of the junction does not agree with germline; a read error may underlie this. This chain uses TRBV5-1 with TRBJ2-2; D gene ambiguous. The CDR3 sequence is 14 residues long. CDR1 and CDR2 from the germline V gene are SGHRS and YFSETQ. The CDR3: CVSSLARNTGELFF. The CDR3 region has the DNA TGCGTCAGCAGCTTGGCCAGGAACACCGGGGAGCTGTTTTTT.

This clonotype was observed many times. This chain joins TRBV5-1 and TRBJ1-1; 9 nucleotides line up with TRBD1. Looked up from germline, CDR1 is SGHRS and CDR2 is YFSETQ. Trimming at V came to 5 bases and at J to 5 bases, leaving 4 bases not matched to a gene. CDR3 length equals 13 residues. In nucleotides, the CDR3 is TGCGCCAGCAGTTGGACAGGGGAAACTGAAGCTTTCTTT. Translated: CASSWTGETEAFF. Filled out from reference TRBV5-1 and TRBJ1-1, the complete variable domain reads KAGVTQTPRYLIKTRGQQVTLSCSPISGHRSVSWYQQTPGQGLQFLFEYFSETQRNKGNFPGRFSGRQFSNSRSEMNVSTLELGDSALYLCASSWTGETEAFFGQGTRLTVV.

In this sample, this clonotype turned up many times. The DNA for the CDR3 is TGTGCCAGCAGCCACGGTCTACTGGATGAGCAGTTCTTC. Protein: CASSHGLLDEQFF. This rearrangement joins TRBV14 to TRBJ2-1; D remains ambiguous. Trimming stripped 3 bases from V and 8 bases from J, with 11 bases between. The CDR3 length is 13 residues. Germline CDR1 reads SGHDN; CDR2 reads FVKESK.

The chain carries TRBV24-1 and TRBJ1-2; D is perhaps TRBD1 (6 bases). The V gene's germline CDR1 is KGHDR and CDR2 SFDVKD. V shed 3 bases and J shed 8 bases, with 12 bases lying between them. The CDR3 has 13 residues. The CDR3 loop reads CATSDQQGRGYTF. CDR3 DNA: TGTGCCACCAGTGATCAACAGGGAAGAGGCTACACCTTC.

V gene TRBV27 combines with J gene TRBJ1-3; 10 bases agree with TRBD1. V lost 6 bases, J lost 3 bases, and 8 bases stayed unmatched. Germline-derived CDR1 and CDR2 are MNHEY and SMNVEV (reference sequence). The length of the CDR3 is 16 residues. The CDR3 DNA follows: TGTGCCAGCAGCGGACAGGGGGGGCTTTTTGGAAACACCATATATTTT. Its translation is CASSGQGGLFGNTIYF.

This clonotype was detected many times. The chain couples TRBV11-2 to TRBJ2-2, with 7 bases that match TRBD1. Germline CDR1 is SGHAT and CDR2 is FQNNGV. The CDR3 runs to 14 residues. V lost 3 bases to trimming and J lost 8 bases; unmatched junction nucleotides: 6. Here the CDR3 reads CASSFLRQGGELFF. Here the CDR3 DNA reads TGTGCCAGCAGCTTTCTTCGACAGGGAGGGGAGCTGTTTTTT.

In its sample, this clonotype was seen many times. The genes are TRBV6-5 and TRBJ2-3; 9 positions agree with TRBD2. Germline CDR1 and CDR2: MNHEY and SVGAGI. V trimming: 0 bases; J trimming: 6 bases; junction bases outside the gene matches: 4. The CDR3 length is 15 residues. The CDR3 sequence: CASSYSAGGRDTQYF. The CDR3 bases are TGTGCCAGCAGTTACTCAGCGGGGGGTCGTGATACGCAGTATTTT.

This clonotype has a count of ten or more. This sequence joins TRBV29-1 and TRBJ2-5; TRBD2 matches at 14 bases. The CDR3 consists of 17 residues. V gave up 4 bases and J gave up 4 bases; unmatched junction bases: 11. Per the germline V gene, CDR1 is SQVTM and CDR2 is ANQGSEA. This CDR3 reads CSVVPRLAGGTGETQYF. In DNA form, the CDR3 reads TGCAGCGTTGTCCCTCGACTAGCGGGGGGGACAGGAGAGACCCAGTACTTC.

This clonotype was picked up many times. The chain carries TRBV6-5 and TRBJ1-1, with 7 bases matching TRBD1. Unmatched junction bases numbered 7, after V lost 4 bases and J lost 2 bases. Germline-derived CDR1 and CDR2 are MNHEY and SVGAGI. The CDR3 consists of 15 residues. CDR3 protein: CASSSTGQGNTEAFF. CDR3 nucleotide sequence: TGTGCCAGCAGTTCGACAGGGCAGGGAAACACTGAAGCTTTCTTT.

This chain uses TRBV4-3 with TRBJ2-2; D not resolved. The germline V and J ends were trimmed by 4 bases and 1 base, with 7 bases remaining between them. Germline CDR1 LGHNA, CDR2 YSLEER. The CDR3 covers 14 residues. This chain's CDR3 is CASSPNWNTGELFF. The CDR3 bases are TGCGCCAGCAGCCCGAATTGGAACACCGGGGAGCTGTTTTTT.

The table lists this clonotype with a few counts. The V and J genes are TRBV7-9 and TRBJ2-3; maybe TRBD2 (5 bases). Germline lookup yields CDR1 SEHNR and CDR2 FQNEAQ (reference sequence). V lost 1 base, J lost 1 base, and 9 bases lay in between. The CDR3 sequence is 15 residues long. CDR3 region: CASSLGSRGTDTQYF. The CDR3, as DNA: TGTGCCAGCAGCTTAGGCTCGCGGGGCACAGATACGCAGTATTTT.

This clonotype was detected a few times. The rearrangement links TRBV4-1 to TRBJ2-2; D not resolved. CDR1 is MGHRA and CDR2 is YSYEKL in the germline V gene. The CDR3 is 16 amino acids. V shed 2 bases and J shed 0 bases, with 10 bases lying between them. CDR3 in amino acids: CASSQFRPANTGELFF. CDR3 in DNA: TGCGCCAGCAGCCAATTTCGCCCCGCGAACACCGGGGAGCTGTTTTTT.

This chain connects TRBV9 to TRBJ1-4; 8 positions agree with TRBD1. The germline V gene has CDR1 SGDLS and CDR2 YYNGEE. V gave up 5 bases and J gave up 8 bases; unmatched junction bases: 8. CDR3 length equals 14 residues. The CDR3 coding sequence is TGTGCCAGCAGTGCAGGGGGCGAGTGGGAAAAACTGTTTTTT. This sequence encodes CASSAGGEWEKLFF. The whole variable domain, remainder taken from reference TRBV9 and TRBJ1-4, is DSGVTQTPKHLITATGQRVTLRCSPRSGDLSVYWYQQSLDQGLQFLIQYYNGEERAKGNILERFSAQQFPDLHSELNLSSLELGDSALYFCASSAGGEWEKLFFGSGTQLSVL.

This clonotype was recorded a few times. The genes are TRBV6-6 and TRBJ1-1; D unresolved. Trimming took 6 bases from V and 4 from J, leaving 21 bases between them. Germline CDR1 and CDR2: MNHNY and SVGAGI (reference sequence). The length of the CDR3 is 16 residues. This chain's CDR3 is CASSPRVDGFGTEAFF. In DNA form, the CDR3 reads TGTGCCAGCAGCCCTAGGGTAGACGGGTTTGGCACTGAAGCTTTCTTT.

The chain joins TRBV7-2 to TRBJ2-7; D remains ambiguous. CDR1 is SGHTA and CDR2 is FQGNSA in the germline V gene. Trimming took off 1 base at V and 5 bases at J, with 0 bases between the two ends. The length of the CDR3 is 10 residues. The CDR3 protein is CASSLDEQYF. CDR3 DNA sequence: TGTGCCAGCAGCTTAGACGAGCAGTACTTC.

This clonotype was detected only a few times. The V gene is TRBV3-1, the J gene TRBJ1-2; no definite D call. The CDR3 is 15 amino acids. V shed 3 bases and J shed 2 bases, with 13 bases lying between them. Germline CDR1 and CDR2: LGHDT and YNNKEL (reference sequence). For the CDR3, the DNA is TGTGCCAGCAGCCACCATGGGATACAGAACTATGGCTACACCTTC. Translation: CASSHHGIQNYGYTF. The variable domain in full, completed from reference TRBV3-1 and TRBJ1-2, reads DTAVSQTPKYLVTQMGNDKSIKCEQNLGHDTMYWYKQDSKKFLKIMFSYNNKELIINETVPNRFSPKSPDKAHLNLHINSLELGDSAVYFCASSHHGIQNYGYTFGSGTRLTVV.

The chain links TRBV5-6 to TRBJ2-3, with D uncertain. CDR3 length: 17 residues. Germline loops: CDR1 SGHDT, CDR2 YYEEEE. V lost 0 bases, J lost 2 bases, and 16 bases lay in between. The CDR3 DNA reads TGTGCCAGCAGCTTGGGGATGAGTACCGTTTTCACAGATACGCAGTATTTT. This sequence encodes CASSLGMSTVFTDTQYF.

This rearrangement joins TRBV6-5 to TRBJ1-6, with TRBD1 as a possible D gene (6 bases). The germline V gene encodes CDR1 MNHEY and CDR2 SVGAGI. Deletions cut 7 bases from V and 5 bases from J, with 15 bases between. The CDR3 covers 15 residues. CDR3 sequence (DNA): TGTGCCAGCATTACCCGGGACATAAATAATTCACCCCTCCACTTT. It is translated as CASITRDINNSPLHF.

This chain uses TRBV4-3 with TRBJ2-2, with TRBD2 as a possible D gene (7 bases). CDR3 length: 17 residues. V was pared by 3 bases and J by 4 bases, with 18 bases between. The V gene's germline CDR1 is LGHNA and CDR2 YSLEER. The CDR3, as DNA: TGCGCCAGCAGCCAGCAGAGGGGGGGTACATTCACCGGGGAGCTGTTTTTT. Translating gives CASSQQRGGTFTGELFF.

This clonotype was counted a few times. The chain is built from TRBV5-8 and TRBJ2-3; D is uncertain. The CDR3 is made up of 16 amino acids. The germline gives CDR1 SGHTS, CDR2 YDEGEE. Trimming pared 1 base from V and 1 base from J, leaving 13 bases between. The DNA for the CDR3 is TGTGCCAGCAGCTTGTTTGGGCTTGGCGGCACAGATACGCAGTATTTT. Its translation: CASSLFGLGGTDTQYF.

This clonotype was seen a few times. This sequence joins TRBV29-1 and TRBJ2-7, with a tentative D call TRBD1 (6 bases). With 3 bases removed from V and 2 bases from J, the gap between germline ends came to 8 bases. CDR1 SQVTM and CDR2 ANQGSEA come from the germline V gene. There are 12 residues in the CDR3. As DNA, the CDR3 is TGCAGCGTTGAGGACAGCACCTACGAGCAGTACTTC. Amino acids: CSVEDSTYEQYF.

V is TRBV4-1 and J is TRBJ2-3, with D possibly TRBD2 on 6 matching bases. The CDR3 has 16 amino acids. The germline V and J ends were trimmed by 2 bases and 1 base, with 13 bases remaining between them. CDR1 is MGHRA and CDR2 is YSYEKL in the germline V gene. The CDR3: CASSQFLGEGTDTQYF. DNA for the CDR3: TGCGCCAGCAGCCAATTCCTAGGGGAGGGCACAGATACGCAGTATTTT.

The V call is TRBV7-8, the J call TRBJ2-1; no firm D call. Trimming stripped 6 bases from V and 3 bases from J, with 12 bases between. Germline CDR1 SGHVS, CDR2 FQNEAQ. The CDR3 contains 14 residues. DNA of the CDR3: TGTGCCAGCAGGAGAGAACAAGGCTACAATGAGCAGTTCTTC. Its translation is CASRREQGYNEQFF. Full variable domain (rest looked up from reference TRBV7-8 and TRBJ2-1): GAGVSQSPRYKVAKRGQDVALRCDPISGHVSLFWYQQALGQGPEFLTYFQNEAQLDKSGLPSDRFFAERPEGSVSTLKIQRTQQEDSAVYLCASRREQGYNEQFFGPGTRLTVL.

This clonotype has more than one count but fewer than ten. The chain employs TRBV24-1 and TRBJ1-5, with D possibly being TRBD1 (5 bases). Trimming removed 4 bases from V and 0 bases from J, with 6 bases in between. CDR3 length equals 14 residues. The V gene's germline CDR1 is KGHDR and CDR2 SFDVKD. The CDR3 sequence is CATSEGDSNQPQHF. The CDR3 DNA is TGTGCCACCAGTGAAGGGGATAGCAATCAGCCCCAGCATTTT.

This clonotype was detected many times. The CDR3 region has the DNA TGTGCCAGCAGCCCCGGGGGGAGCACAGATACGCAGTATTTT. Its protein product is CASSPGGSTDTQYF. The chain employs TRBV7-3 and TRBJ2-3, with 7 bases that match TRBD2. V lost 5 bases and J lost 0; bases outside the gene matches: 2. The CDR3 totals 14 residues. Germline CDR1 is SGHTA and CDR2 is FQGTGA.